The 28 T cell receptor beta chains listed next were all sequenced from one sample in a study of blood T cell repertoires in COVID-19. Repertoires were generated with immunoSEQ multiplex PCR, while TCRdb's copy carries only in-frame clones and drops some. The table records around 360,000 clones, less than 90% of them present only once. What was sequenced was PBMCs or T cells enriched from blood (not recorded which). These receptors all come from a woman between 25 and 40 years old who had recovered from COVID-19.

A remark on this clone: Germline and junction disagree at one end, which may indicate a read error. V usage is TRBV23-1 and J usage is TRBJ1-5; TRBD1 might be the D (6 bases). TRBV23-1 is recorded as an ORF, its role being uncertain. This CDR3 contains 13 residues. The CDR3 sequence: CASSQTRGPGEYF. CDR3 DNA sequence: TGCGCCAGCAGTCAAACGAGAGGGCCAGGGGAATATTTT.

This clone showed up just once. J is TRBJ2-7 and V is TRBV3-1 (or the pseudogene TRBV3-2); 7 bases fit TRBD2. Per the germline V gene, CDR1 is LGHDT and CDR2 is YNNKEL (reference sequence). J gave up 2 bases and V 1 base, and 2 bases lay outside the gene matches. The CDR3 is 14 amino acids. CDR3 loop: CASSQGREPYEQYF. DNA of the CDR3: TGTGCCAGCAGCCAAGGGCGGGAGCCCTACGAGCAGTACTTC.

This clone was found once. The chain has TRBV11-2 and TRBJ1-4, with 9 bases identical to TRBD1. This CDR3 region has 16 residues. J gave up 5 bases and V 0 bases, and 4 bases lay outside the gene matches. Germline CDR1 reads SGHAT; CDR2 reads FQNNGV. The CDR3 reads CASSLDRGTGNEKLFF. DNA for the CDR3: TGTGCCAGCAGCTTAGATCGGGGGACAGGGAATGAAAAACTGTTTTTT.

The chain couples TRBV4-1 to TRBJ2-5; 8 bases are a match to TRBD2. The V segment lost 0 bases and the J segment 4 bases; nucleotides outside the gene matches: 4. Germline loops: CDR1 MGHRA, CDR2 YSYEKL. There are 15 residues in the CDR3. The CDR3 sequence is CASSQEIREGETQYF. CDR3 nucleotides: TGCGCCAGCAGCCAAGAGATCCGGGAGGGAGAGACCCAGTACTTC.

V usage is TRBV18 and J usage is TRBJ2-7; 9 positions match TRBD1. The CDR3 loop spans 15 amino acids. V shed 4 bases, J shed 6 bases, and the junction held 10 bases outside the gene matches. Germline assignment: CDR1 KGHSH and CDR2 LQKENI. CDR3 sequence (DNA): TGTGCCAGCTCACGAGAGGGACAGGGCCTAAGCGAGCAGTACTTC. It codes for CASSREGQGLSEQYF.

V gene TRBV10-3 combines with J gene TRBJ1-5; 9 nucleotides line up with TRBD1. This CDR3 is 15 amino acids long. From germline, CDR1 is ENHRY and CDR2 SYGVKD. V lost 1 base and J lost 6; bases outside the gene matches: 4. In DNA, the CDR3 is TGTGCCATCAGTGAGTTACAGGGGGCAGTTCAGCCCCAGCATTTT. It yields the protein CAISELQGAVQPQHF.

In DNA, the CDR3 is TGTGCCAGCAGCCCGGGACAGAATGGCTACACCTTC. It codes for CASSPGQNGYTF. The chain joins TRBV5-6 to TRBJ1-2; 7 nucleotides align to TRBD1. The CDR3 totals 12 residues. Germline values: CDR1 SGHDT, CDR2 YYEEEE. The trim removed 4 bases at V and 6 bases at J, leaving 3 bases unmatched.

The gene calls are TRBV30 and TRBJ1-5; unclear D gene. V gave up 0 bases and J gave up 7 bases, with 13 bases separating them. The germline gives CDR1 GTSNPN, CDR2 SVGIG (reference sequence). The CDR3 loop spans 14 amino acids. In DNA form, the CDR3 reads TGTGCCTGGAGTGTCTCGGCGACTAGGCAGCCCCAGCATTTT. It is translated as CAWSVSATRQPQHF. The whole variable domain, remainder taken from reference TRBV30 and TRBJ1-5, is SQTIHQWPATLVQPVGSPLSLECTVEGTSNPNLYWYRQAAGRGLQLLFYSVGIGQISSEVPQNLSASRPQDRQFILSSKKLLLSDSGFYLCAWSVSATRQPQHFGDGTRLSIL.

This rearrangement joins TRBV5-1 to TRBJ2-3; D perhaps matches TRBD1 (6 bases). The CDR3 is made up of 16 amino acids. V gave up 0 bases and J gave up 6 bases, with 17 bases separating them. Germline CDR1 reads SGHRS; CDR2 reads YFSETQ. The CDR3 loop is CASSLGQVIGTDTQYF. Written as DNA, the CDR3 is TGCGCCAGCAGCTTGGGACAGGTTATAGGGACGGATACGCAGTATTTT.

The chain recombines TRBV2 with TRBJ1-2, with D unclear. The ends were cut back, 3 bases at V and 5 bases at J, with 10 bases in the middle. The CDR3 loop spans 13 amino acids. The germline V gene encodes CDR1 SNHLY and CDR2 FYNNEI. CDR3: CASSDSLAYGYTF. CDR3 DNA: TGTGCCAGCAGTGACAGTCTCGCATATGGCTACACCTTC. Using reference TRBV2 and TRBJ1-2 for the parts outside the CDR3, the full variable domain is EPEVTQTPSHQVTQMGQEVILRCVPISNHLYFYWYRQILGQKVEFLVSFYNNEISEKSEIFDDQFSVERPDGSNFTLKIRSTKLEDSAMYFCASSDSLAYGYTFGSGTRLTVV.

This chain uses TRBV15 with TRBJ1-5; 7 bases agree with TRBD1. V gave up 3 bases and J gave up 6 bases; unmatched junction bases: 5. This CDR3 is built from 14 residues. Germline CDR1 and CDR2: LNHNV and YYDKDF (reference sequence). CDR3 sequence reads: CATSRGTVGQPQHF. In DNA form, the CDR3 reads TGTGCCACCAGCAGGGGGACAGTAGGTCAGCCCCAGCATTTT.

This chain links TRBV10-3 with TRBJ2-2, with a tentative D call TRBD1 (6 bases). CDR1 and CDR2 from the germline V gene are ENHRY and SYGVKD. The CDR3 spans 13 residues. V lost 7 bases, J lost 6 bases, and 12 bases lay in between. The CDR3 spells CAITQGMAGELFF. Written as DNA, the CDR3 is TGTGCCATCACCCAGGGGATGGCCGGGGAGCTGTTTTTT.

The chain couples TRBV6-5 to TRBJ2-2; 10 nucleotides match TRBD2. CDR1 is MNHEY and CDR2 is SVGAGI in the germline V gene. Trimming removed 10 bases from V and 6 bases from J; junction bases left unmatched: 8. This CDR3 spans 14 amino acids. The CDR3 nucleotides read TGTGCCACCTGGGGGACTAGCGTTTCCGGGGAGCTGTTTTTT. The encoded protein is CATWGTSVSGELFF.

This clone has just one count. The CDR3 loop is CASSPSEAGNTIYF. CDR3 DNA: TGTGCCAGCAGCCCCTCAGAGGCAGGAAACACCATATATTTT. This rearrangement joins TRBV3-1 (or the pseudogene TRBV3-2) to TRBJ1-3; unclear D gene. This CDR3 is 14 amino acids long. Per the germline V gene, CDR1 is LGHDT and CDR2 is YNNKEL (reference sequence). The germline V and J ends were trimmed by 4 bases and 4 bases, with 11 bases remaining between them.

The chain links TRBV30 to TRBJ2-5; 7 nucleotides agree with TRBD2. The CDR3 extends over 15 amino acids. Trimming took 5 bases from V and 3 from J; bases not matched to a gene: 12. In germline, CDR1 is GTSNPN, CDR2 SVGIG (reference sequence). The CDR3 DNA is TGTGCCTGGGAAACCTCGGGACTACCGAAAGAGACCCAGTACTTC. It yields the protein CAWETSGLPKETQYF.

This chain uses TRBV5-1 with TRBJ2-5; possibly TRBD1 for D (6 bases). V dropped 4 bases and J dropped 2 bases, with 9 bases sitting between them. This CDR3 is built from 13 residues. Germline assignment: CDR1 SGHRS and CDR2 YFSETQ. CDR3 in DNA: TGCGCCAGCAGCCCACAGGGACAAGAGACCCAGTACTTC. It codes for CASSPQGQETQYF.

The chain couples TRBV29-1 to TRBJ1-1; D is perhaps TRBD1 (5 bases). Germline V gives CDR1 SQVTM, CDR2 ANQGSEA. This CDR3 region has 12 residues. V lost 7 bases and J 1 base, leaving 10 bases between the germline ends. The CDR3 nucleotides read TGCAGCGCTATTGACAGGAACACTGAAGCTTTCTTT. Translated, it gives CSAIDRNTEAFF.

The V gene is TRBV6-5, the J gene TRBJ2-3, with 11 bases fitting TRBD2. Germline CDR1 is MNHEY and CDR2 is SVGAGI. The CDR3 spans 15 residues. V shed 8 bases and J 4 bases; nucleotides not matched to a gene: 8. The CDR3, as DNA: TGTGCCAGCGGGAGACTAGCGGGATTAGCAGATACGCAGTATTTT. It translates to CASGRLAGLADTQYF.

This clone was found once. CDR3 sequence (DNA): TGTGCCAGCAGTTACTCGACTCTACTGGGTGAGCAGTTCTTC. It specifies CASSYSTLLGEQFF. The chain couples TRBV6-5 to TRBJ2-1; D not resolved. The CDR3 length is 14 residues. The ends were cut back, 0 bases at V and 9 bases at J, with 12 bases in the middle. CDR1 MNHEY and CDR2 SVGAGI come from the germline V gene.

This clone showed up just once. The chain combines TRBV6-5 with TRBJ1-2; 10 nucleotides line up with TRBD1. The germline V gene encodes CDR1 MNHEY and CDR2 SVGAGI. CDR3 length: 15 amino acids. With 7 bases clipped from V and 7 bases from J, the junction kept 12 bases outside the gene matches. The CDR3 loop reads CASTGPGQGVVGYTF. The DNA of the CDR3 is TGTGCCAGCACCGGACCAGGACAGGGGGTCGTTGGCTACACCTTC.

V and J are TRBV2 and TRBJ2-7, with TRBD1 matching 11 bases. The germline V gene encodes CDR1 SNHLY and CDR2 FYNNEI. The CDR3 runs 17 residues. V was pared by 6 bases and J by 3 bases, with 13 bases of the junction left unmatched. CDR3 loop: CASSPKVAGQGGYEQYF. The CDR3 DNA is TGTGCCAGCAGCCCCAAGGTGGCGGGACAGGGGGGCTACGAGCAGTACTTC.

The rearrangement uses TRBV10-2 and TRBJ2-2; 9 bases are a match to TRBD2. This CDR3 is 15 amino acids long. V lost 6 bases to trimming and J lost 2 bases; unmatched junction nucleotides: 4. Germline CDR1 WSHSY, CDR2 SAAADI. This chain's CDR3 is CASRGTSFNTGELFF. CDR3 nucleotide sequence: TGCGCCAGCAGGGGGACTAGCTTTAACACCGGGGAGCTGTTTTTT.

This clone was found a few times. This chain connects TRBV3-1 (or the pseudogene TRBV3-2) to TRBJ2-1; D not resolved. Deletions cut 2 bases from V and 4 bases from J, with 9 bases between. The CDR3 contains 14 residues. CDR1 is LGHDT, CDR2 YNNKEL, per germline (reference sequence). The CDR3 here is CASSQSEIYNEQFF. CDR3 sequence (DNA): TGTGCCAGCAGCCAAAGTGAGATTTACAATGAGCAGTTCTTC.

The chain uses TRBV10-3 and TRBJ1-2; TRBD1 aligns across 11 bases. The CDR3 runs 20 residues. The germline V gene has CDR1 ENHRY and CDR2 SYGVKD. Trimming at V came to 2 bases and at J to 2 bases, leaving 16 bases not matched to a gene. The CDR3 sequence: CAISEPTSPGQGVQNYGYTF. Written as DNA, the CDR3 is TGTGCCATCAGTGAGCCGACTTCACCGGGACAGGGGGTGCAAAACTATGGCTACACCTTC.

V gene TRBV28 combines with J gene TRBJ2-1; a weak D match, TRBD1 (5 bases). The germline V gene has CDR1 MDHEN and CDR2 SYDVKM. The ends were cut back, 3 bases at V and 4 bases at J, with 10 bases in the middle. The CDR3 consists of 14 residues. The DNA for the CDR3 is TGTGCCAGCAGTTTGCGACAGAATTACAATGAGCAGTTCTTC. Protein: CASSLRQNYNEQFF.

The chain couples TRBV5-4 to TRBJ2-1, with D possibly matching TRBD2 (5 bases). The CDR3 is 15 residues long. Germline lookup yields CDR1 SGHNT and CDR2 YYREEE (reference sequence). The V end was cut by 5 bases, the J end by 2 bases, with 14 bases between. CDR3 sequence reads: CASSQSSGTYNEQFF. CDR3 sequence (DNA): TGTGCCAGCAGTCAAAGCTCGGGAACCTACAATGAGCAGTTCTTC.

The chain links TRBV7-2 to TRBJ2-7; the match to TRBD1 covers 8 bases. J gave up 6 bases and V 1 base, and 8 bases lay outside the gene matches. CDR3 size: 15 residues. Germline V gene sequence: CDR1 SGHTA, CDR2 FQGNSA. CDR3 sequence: CASSLGTGTTGEQYF. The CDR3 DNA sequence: TGTGCCAGCAGCTTAGGGACAGGGACAACCGGCGAGCAGTACTTC.

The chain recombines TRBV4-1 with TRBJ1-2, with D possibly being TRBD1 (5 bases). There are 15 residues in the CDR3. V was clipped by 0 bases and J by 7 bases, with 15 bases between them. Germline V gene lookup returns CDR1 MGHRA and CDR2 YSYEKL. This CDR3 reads CASSQDRTLAGGYTF. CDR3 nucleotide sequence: TGCGCCAGCAGCCAAGATCGGACATTAGCCGGTGGCTACACCTTC.